The 10 T cell receptor beta chains presented below share a single source sample, sequenced in a study of cytomegalovirus exposure and HLA in healthy donors. The table came from immunoSEQ multiplex PCR; TCRdb's copy has only in-frame clones and leaves some out. Here the sample spans about 100,000 clones, 70% to 85% being singletons. The sample consisted of PBMCs. These receptors were obtained from a woman between 18 and 29 years old in good health and CMV-seronegative.

V usage is TRBV6-1 and J usage is TRBJ2-3, with D tentatively TRBD1 (6 bases). CDR3 size: 13 residues. The germline V gene encodes CDR1 MNHNS and CDR2 SASEGT. Trimming took 4 bases from V and 1 from J, leaving 6 bases between them. The CDR3 bases are TGTGCCAGCAGTGGGACAGGCACAGATACGCAGTATTTT. Protein: CASSGTGTDTQYF.

The rearrangement joins TRBV27 to TRBJ1-2; D may be TRBD1 (5 bases). V lost 0 bases and J lost 2, with 7 bases in between. Germline V gene sequence: CDR1 MNHEY, CDR2 SMNVEV (reference sequence). The CDR3 contains 14 residues. This CDR3 is CASSLSPGNYGYTF. The CDR3 region has the DNA TGTGCCAGCAGTTTATCCCCAGGGAACTATGGCTACACCTTC.

This CDR3 reads CASSGTGPSPNYGYTF. Here the CDR3 DNA reads TGTGCTTCGTCAGGGACAGGGCCGTCACCTAACTATGGCTACACCTTC. The V and J genes are TRBV27 and TRBJ1-2; 9 bases map to TRBD1. CDR3 length: 16 amino acids. Germline loops: CDR1 MNHEY, CDR2 SMNVEV (reference sequence).

CDR3 bases: TGTGCCAGCAGTCCCGACGGAGATAGGCCCCAGCATTTT. Its protein product is CASSPDGDRPQHF. The chain employs TRBV6-5 and TRBJ1-5; D gene unclear. Per the germline V gene, CDR1 is MNHEY and CDR2 is SVGAGI. Trimming took off 5 bases at V and 9 bases at J, with 14 bases between the two ends. The CDR3 contains 13 residues.

This chain joins TRBV6-8 and TRBJ2-7, with TRBD1 matching 8 bases. This CDR3 is built from 13 residues. Germline-derived CDR1 and CDR2 are MNHGY and SAAAGT. V shed 11 bases and J 4 bases; nucleotides not matched to a gene: 10. CDR3 nucleotides: TGTGCCGTTAAACAACAGGGGGTGTACGAGCAGTACTTC. Its protein is CAVKQQGVYEQYF.

The rearrangement links TRBV30 to TRBJ2-1; tentatively, D is TRBD1 (6 bases). Trimming shortened V by 2 bases and J by 3 bases, and 11 bases separated the two germline ends. Per the germline V gene, CDR1 is GTSNPN and CDR2 is SVGIG (reference sequence). This CDR3 comprises 14 residues. The CDR3 DNA reads TGTGCCTGGAGTTTTTCAGGGGACTACAATGAGCAGTTCTTC. Translating it yields CAWSFSGDYNEQFF.

The chain uses TRBV28 and TRBJ1-4, with D perhaps matching TRBD1 (5 bases). V was pared by 4 bases and J by 0 bases, with 9 bases between. This CDR3 has 15 amino acids. Germline V gene lookup returns CDR1 MDHEN and CDR2 SYDVKM. Written as DNA, the CDR3 is TGTGCCAGCAGTTCGGCAGGGCCAACTAATGAAAAACTGTTTTTT. Translating gives CASSSAGPTNEKLFF.

The V and J genes are TRBV27 and TRBJ1-1; 9 bases are shared with TRBD1. The CDR3 extends over 14 amino acids. The junction had 1 base not matched to a gene; V was cut back by 4 bases and J by 1 base. Germline CDR1 MNHEY, CDR2 SMNVEV (reference sequence). The CDR3 DNA reads TGTGCCAGCAGTTGGGACAGGGCGAACACTGAAGCTTTCTTT. Translation gives CASSWDRANTEAFF.

The CDR3 loop is CASSGYSGGATDTQYF. The CDR3 region has the DNA TGTGCCAGCAGCGGGTATAGCGGGGGGGCCACAGATACGCAGTATTTT. This chain joins TRBV11-2 and TRBJ2-3; the match to TRBD2 covers 11 bases. Germline V lookup: CDR1 SGHAT, CDR2 FQNNGV. CDR3 size: 16 residues. Trimming at V came to 5 bases and at J to 2 bases, leaving 6 bases not matched to a gene.

The V and J genes are TRBV5-8 and TRBJ2-7; 7 nucleotides align to TRBD1. With 1 base clipped from V and 2 bases from J, the junction kept 3 bases outside the gene matches. The germline V gene encodes CDR1 SGHTS and CDR2 YDEGEE. CDR3 length equals 14 residues. CDR3 protein: CASSLRGTAYEQYF. For the CDR3, the DNA is TGTGCCAGCAGCTTGAGAGGGACAGCCTACGAGCAGTACTTC.